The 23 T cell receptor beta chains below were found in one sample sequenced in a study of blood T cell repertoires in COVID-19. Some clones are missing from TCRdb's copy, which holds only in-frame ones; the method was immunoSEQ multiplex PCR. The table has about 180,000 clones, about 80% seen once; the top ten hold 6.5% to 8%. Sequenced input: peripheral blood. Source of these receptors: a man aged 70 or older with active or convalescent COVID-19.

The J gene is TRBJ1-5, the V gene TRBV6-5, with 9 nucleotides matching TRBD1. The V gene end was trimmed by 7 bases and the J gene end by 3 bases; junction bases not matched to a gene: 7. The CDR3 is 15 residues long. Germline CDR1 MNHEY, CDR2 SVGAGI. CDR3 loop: CASNTWDRVNQPQHF. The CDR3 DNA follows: TGTGCCAGCAATACGTGGGACAGGGTCAATCAGCCCCAGCATTTT.

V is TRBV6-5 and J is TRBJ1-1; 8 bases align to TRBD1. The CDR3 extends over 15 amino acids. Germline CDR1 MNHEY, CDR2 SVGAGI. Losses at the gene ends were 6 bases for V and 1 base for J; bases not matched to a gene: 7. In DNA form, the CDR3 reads TGTGCCAGCAGGAGGGGGCAGGGGGCGAACACTGAAGCTTTCTTT. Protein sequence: CASRRGQGANTEAFF.

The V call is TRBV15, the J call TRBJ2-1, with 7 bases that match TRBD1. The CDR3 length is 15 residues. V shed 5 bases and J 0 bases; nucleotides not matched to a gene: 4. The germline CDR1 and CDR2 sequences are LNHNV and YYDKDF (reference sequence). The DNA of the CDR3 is TGTGCCACCAGCCACGGGACAGCCTCCTACAATGAGCAGTTCTTC. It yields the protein CATSHGTASYNEQFF. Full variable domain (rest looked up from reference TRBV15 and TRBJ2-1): DAMVIQNPRYQVTQFGKPVTLSCSQTLNHNVMYWYQQKSSQAPKLLFHYYDKDFNNEADTPDNFQSRRPNTSFCFLDIRSPGLGDTAMYLCATSHGTASYNEQFFGPGTRLTVL.

In nucleotides, the CDR3 is TGTGCCAGCAGCGGCCGTCGGGGGGTGAGAGAAAACACCATATATTTT. Translation gives CASSGRRGVRENTIYF. The chain recombines TRBV7-9 with TRBJ1-3; perhaps TRBD1 as D (5 bases). The length of the CDR3 is 16 residues. The germline CDR1 and CDR2 sequences are SEHNR and FQNEAQ (reference sequence). Deletions cut 5 bases from V and 6 bases from J, with 20 bases between.

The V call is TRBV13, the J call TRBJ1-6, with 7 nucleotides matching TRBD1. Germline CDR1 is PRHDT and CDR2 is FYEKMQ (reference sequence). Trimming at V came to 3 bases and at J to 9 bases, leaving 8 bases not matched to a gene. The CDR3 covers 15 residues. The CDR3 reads CASSFGQAGGSPLHF. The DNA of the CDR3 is TGTGCCAGCAGCTTCGGGCAGGCAGGGGGTTCACCCCTCCACTTT. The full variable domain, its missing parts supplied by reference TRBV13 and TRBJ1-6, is AAGVIQSPRHLIKEKRETATLKCYPIPRHDTVYWYQQGPGQDPQFLISFYEKMQSDKGSIPDRFSAQQFSDYHSELNMSSLELGDSALYFCASSFGQAGGSPLHFGNGTRLTVT.

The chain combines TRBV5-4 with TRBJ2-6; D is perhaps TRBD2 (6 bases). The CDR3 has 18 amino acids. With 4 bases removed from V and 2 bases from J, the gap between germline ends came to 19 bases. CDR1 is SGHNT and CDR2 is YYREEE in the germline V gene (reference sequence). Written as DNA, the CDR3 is TGTGCCAGCAGCCGGGGCGGGCGGGATTGGGCTGGGGCCAACGTCCTGACTTTC. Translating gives CASSRGGRDWAGANVLTF. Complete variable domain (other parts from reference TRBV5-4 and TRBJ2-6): ETGVTQSPTHLIKTRGQQVTLRCSSQSGHNTVSWYQQALGQGPQFIFQYYREEENGRGNFPPRFSGLQFPNYSSELNVNALELDDSALYLCASSRGGRDWAGANVLTFGAGSRLTVL.

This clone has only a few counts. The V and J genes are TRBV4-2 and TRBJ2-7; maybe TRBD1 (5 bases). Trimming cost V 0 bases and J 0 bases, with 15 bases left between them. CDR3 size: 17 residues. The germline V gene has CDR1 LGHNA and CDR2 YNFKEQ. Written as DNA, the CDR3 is TGTGCCAGCAGCCAAGAAAAACAGGTCCCATACTCCTACGAGCAGTACTTC. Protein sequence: CASSQEKQVPYSYEQYF.

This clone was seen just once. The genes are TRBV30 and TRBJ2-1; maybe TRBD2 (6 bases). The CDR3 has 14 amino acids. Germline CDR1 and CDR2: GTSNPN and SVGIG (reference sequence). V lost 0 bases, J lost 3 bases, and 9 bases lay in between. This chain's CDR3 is CAWSVRAGYNEQFF. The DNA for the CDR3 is TGTGCCTGGAGTGTACGAGCGGGCTACAATGAGCAGTTCTTC.

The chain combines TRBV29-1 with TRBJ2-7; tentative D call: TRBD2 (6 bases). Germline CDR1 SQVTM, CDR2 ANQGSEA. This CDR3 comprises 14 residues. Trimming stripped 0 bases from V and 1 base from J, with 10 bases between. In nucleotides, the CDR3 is TGCAGCGTTGAAGATCGGAGGGGATCCTACGAGCAGTACTTC. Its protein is CSVEDRRGSYEQYF.

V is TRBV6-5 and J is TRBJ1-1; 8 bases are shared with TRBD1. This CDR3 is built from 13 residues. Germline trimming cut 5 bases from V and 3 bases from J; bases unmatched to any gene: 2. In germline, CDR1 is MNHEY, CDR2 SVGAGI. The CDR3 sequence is CASSMTGDTEAFF. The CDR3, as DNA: TGTGCCAGCAGTATGACAGGGGACACTGAAGCTTTCTTT.

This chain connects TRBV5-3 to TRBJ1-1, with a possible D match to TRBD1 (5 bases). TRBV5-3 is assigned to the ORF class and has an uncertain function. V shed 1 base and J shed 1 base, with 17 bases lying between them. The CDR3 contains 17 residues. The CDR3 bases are TGTGCCAGAAGCTTGCCACCCCGAAGGAGGGGGAACACTGAAGCTTTCTTT. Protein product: CARSLPPRRRGNTEAFF.

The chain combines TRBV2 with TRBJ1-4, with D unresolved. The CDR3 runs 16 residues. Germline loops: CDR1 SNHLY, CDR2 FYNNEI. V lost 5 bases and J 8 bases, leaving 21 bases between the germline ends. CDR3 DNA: TGTGCCAGCAGTTCTACGCGTCCCCCCTCAGGAGAAAAACTGTTTTTT. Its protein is CASSSTRPPSGEKLFF.

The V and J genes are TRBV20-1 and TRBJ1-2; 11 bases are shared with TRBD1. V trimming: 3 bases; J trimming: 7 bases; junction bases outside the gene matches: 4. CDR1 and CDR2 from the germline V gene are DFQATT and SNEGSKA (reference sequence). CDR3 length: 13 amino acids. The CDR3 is CSASGTGGSGYTF. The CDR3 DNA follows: TGCAGTGCTAGTGGGACAGGGGGTTCTGGCTACACCTTC.

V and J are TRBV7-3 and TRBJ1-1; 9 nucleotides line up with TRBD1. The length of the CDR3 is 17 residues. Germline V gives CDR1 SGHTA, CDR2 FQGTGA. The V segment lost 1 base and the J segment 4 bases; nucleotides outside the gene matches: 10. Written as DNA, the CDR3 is TGTGCCAGCAGCTTAAGTTCATGGACAGGGGTCTCCACTGAAGCTTTCTTT. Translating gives CASSLSSWTGVSTEAFF.

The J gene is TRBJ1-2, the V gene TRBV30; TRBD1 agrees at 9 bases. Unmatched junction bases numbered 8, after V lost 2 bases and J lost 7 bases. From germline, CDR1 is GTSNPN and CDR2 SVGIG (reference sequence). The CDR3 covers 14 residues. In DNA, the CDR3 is TGTGCCTGGAGTTTTGACAGGGGGAATGGTGGCTACACCTTC. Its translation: CAWSFDRGNGGYTF.

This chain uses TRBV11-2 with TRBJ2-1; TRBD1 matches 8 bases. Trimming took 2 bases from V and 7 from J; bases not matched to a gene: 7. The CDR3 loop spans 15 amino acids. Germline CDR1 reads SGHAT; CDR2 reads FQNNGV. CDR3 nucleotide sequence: TGTGCCAGCAGCTTACTGCAGGGGGCGAAGAATGAGCAGTTCTTC. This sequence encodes CASSLLQGAKNEQFF.

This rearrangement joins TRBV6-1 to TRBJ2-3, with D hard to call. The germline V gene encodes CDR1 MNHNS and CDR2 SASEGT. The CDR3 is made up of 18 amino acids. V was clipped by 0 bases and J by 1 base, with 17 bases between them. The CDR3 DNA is TGTGCCAGCAGTGAAGCCCTGAGGTATGGAGTCCGCACAGATACGCAGTATTTT. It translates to CASSEALRYGVRTDTQYF.

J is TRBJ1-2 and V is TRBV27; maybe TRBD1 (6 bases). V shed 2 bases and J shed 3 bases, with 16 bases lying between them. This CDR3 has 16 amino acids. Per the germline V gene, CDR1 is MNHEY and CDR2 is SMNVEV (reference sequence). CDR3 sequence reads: CASSLRDTGYYYGYTF. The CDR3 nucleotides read TGTGCCAGCAGTTTAAGGGATACAGGGTATTACTATGGCTACACCTTC.

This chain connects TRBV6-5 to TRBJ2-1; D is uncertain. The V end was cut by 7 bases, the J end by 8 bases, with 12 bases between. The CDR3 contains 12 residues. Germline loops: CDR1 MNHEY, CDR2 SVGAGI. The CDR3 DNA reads TGTGCCAGCACCCAGTTTTTGGATGAGCAGTTCTTC. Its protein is CASTQFLDEQFF.

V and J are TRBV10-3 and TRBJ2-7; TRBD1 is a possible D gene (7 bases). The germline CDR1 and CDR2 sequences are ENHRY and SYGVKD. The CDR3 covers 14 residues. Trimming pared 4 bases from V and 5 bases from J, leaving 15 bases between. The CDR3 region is CAISVLAGGHEQYF. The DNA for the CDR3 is TGTGCCATCAGTGTCTTGGCAGGGGGGCACGAGCAGTACTTC.

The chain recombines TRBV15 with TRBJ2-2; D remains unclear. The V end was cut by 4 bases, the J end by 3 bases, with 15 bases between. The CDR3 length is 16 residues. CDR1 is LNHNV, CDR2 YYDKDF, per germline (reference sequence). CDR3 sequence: CATSTLPVFDTGELFF. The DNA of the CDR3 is TGTGCCACCAGCACCCTGCCGGTGTTCGACACCGGGGAGCTGTTTTTT.

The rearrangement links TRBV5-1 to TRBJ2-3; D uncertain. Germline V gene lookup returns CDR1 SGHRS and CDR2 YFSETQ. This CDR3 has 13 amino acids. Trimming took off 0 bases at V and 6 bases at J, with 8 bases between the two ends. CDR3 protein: CASSLALGDTQYF. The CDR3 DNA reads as TGCGCCAGCAGCTTGGCTCTCGGGGATACGCAGTATTTT.

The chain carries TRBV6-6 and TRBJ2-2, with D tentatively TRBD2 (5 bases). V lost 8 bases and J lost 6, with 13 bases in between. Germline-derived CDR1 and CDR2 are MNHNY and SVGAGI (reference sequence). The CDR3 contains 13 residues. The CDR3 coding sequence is TGTGCCAGCCGTGGACTTTCAGCCGGGGAGCTGTTTTTT. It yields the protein CASRGLSAGELFF.